The present T cell receptor beta chain was sequenced within a study of OX40 agonist ivuxolimab in advanced cancers. As for the study more broadly: Ivuxolimab, which targeted the costimulatory receptor OX40 (CD134), was an agonistic, fully human IgG2 monoclonal antibody. The dose-escalation cohort was about 87% male with a mean age of approximately 60 years, ranging from roughly 20 to 80. Prior anti-PD-1, anti-PD-L1 or anti-CTLA-4 therapy was permitted, and about two fifths of dose-escalation patients had received checkpoint inhibitors. Peripheral TCRbeta sequencing was intended to test whether TCR sequence diversity was altered and clonal T-cell expansion was caused by ivuxolimab. The paper reports the monotherapy dose-escalation portion (N ≈ 50 patients) of the phase I ivuxolimab trial. Of the approximately 50 dose-escalation patients, hepatocellular carcinoma was present in about 20, melanoma in around 15, renal cell carcinoma in 9 and head and neck cancer in 9. Intravenous ivuxolimab was administered to patients every 2 weeks at six dose levels: 0.01, 0.1, 0.3, 1.5, 3 and 10 mg/kg. Partial responses occurred in three dose-escalation patients, of whom one had hepatocellular carcinoma and two had cutaneous melanoma. Here is what the overall study found, with its caveats: Partial responders in the 0.1-3.0 mg/kg groups had among the lowest normalized peripheral clonal expansion, especially among CD8+ T cells. After ivuxolimab, more expanded clones were found on average in CD8+ T cells than in CD4+ T cells. Which antigens the clonally expanded peripheral T cells were specific for was not determined. Clonal expansion of both CD4+ and CD8+ blood T cells was observed from baseline to week 6 at doses 0.1 to 3.0 mg/kg. Low levels of normalized T-cell clonal expansion were also seen in some patients who did not respond.

Note on this clone: Its antigen has not been determined. No quality values exist for individual bases; no much larger clone is one base distant.

Spanning cysteine to phenylalanine, the CDR3 consists of 12 amino acids. Only the CDR3 region is kept as DNA, spanning 36 bases read in frame from base 1. Sequences MNHEY (CDR1) and SVGAGI (CDR2) are obtained from the germline V gene. The germline ends are 15 bases apart after V is trimmed by 10 bases and J by 5 bases. Patients with autoimmune disease history or receiving systemic immunosuppression were excluded from the trial. Peripheral blood for TCR sequencing was collected from all dose cohorts at baseline, on cycle 4 day 1, and on cycle 7 day 1. Samples came from an open-label, multicenter, first-in-human phase I dose-escalation trial of ivuxolimab. Adults with locally advanced or metastatic melanoma, renal cell, hepatocellular, or head and neck squamous cell carcinoma were enrolled in the trial. Before TCR sequencing, CD4+ T cells and CD8+ T cells from peripheral blood were sorted into separate populations.

To sequence the TCRbeta CDR3 region, genomic DNA was isolated from the sorted cells. The immunoSEQ Assay was used to sequence the TCRbeta CDR3 regions. TCRdb took this table from immuneACCESS and kept in-frame rearrangements with V and J called. Such tables lack part of the clones; where checked against another copy, unresolved V genes explain under half of the gap, and the rest is unexplained. The sample yields around 50,000 clones; 90% to 95% were counted once. The ten largest account for around an eighth of the sample. This receptor was obtained from an adult with an advanced solid tumor such as melanoma, head and neck, liver or kidney cancer. The chain uses TRBV6-5 and TRBJ2-7; the D gene is perhaps TRBD1, on 5 matching bases. The material was CD4+ or CD8+ T cells sorted from blood, obtained in a trial of the OX40 agonist ivuxolimab. The DNA reads as follows: TGTGCCACCCCATACCCCAGGGACGAGCAGTACTTC. This yields the protein CATPYPRDEQYF.